Shown below are 10 T cell receptor beta chains from a single sample sequenced in a study of CD8 T cells in Susac syndrome. cDNA came from around 0.5 to 1 ug RNA primed by random hexamers. TCRdb reanalysed the immunoSEQ multiplex PCR reads using MiXCR and keeps one entry per CDR3 protein. The profile shows approximately 280,000 distinct CDR3 sequences, approximately 81% of them singletons. Specimen: CD8+ T cells from PBMCs. Receptors were obtained from a human donor with multiple sclerosis.

The chain combines TRBV11-2 with TRBJ2-3; D call uncertain. The CDR3 covers 15 residues. Germline CDR1 is SGHAT and CDR2 is FQNNGV. The V and J ends lost 0 bases and 5 bases respectively, with 12 bases between them. The CDR3 nucleotides are TGTGCCAGCAGCTTAGAAGGCAGGCCGCTAGATACGCAGTATTTT. Its translation is CASSLEGRPLDTQYF.

The chain is built from TRBV7-3 and TRBJ2-5, with D unresolved. Trimming shortened V by 1 base and J by 2 bases, and 8 bases separated the two germline ends. CDR3 size: 14 residues. CDR1 SGHTA and CDR2 FQGTGA come from the germline V gene. CDR3 region: CASSLNGGQETQYF. The CDR3, as DNA: TGTGCCAGCAGCTTAAATGGTGGTCAAGAGACCCAGTACTTC.

This clonotype came up a few times. The chain couples TRBV6-5 to TRBJ2-4, with 11 bases identical to TRBD2. The V gene end was trimmed by 2 bases and the J gene end by 8 bases; junction bases not matched to a gene: 2. CDR1 MNHEY and CDR2 SVGAGI come from the germline V gene. The CDR3 is made up of 14 amino acids. CDR3 in amino acids: CASSYGTSGDIQYF. The CDR3 region has the DNA TGTGCCAGCAGTTACGGGACTAGCGGTGACATTCAGTACTTC.

V usage is TRBV9 and J usage is TRBJ2-1; D gene ambiguous. Germline loops: CDR1 SGDLS, CDR2 YYNGEE. Deletions cut 3 bases from V and 7 bases from J, with 11 bases between. This CDR3 has 13 amino acids. Written as DNA, the CDR3 is TGTGCCAGCAGCGCTGGGGATTTGAATGAGCAGTTCTTC. Amino acid sequence: CASSAGDLNEQFF. The variable domain in full, with the rest retrieved from reference TRBV9 and TRBJ2-1, is DSGVTQTPKHLITATGQRVTLRCSPRSGDLSVYWYQQSLDQGLQFLIQYYNGEERAKGNILERFSAQQFPDLHSELNLSSLELGDSALYFCASSAGDLNEQFFGPGTRLTVL.

The V call is TRBV28, the J call TRBJ2-1, with 10 bases matching TRBD2. Germline values: CDR1 MDHEN, CDR2 SYDVKM. Losses at the gene ends were 3 bases for V and 4 bases for J; bases not matched to a gene: 9. There are 17 residues in the CDR3. Here the CDR3 reads CASSLAGLAGDYNEQFF. CDR3 nucleotides: TGTGCCAGCAGTTTGGCCGGGCTAGCGGGAGATTACAATGAGCAGTTCTTC.

The V gene is TRBV29-1, the J gene TRBJ2-1; TRBD2 aligns across 14 bases. The ends lost 4 bases at V and 7 bases at J; junction bases unmatched: 9. The CDR3 sequence is 16 residues long. Germline CDR1 reads SQVTM; CDR2 reads ANQGSEA. CDR3 sequence: CSVGLAGGFIGNEQFF. The CDR3 DNA follows: TGCAGCGTTGGACTAGCGGGAGGGTTTATCGGGAATGAGCAGTTCTTC.

The rearrangement uses TRBV6-1 and TRBJ2-1; the D is unclear. Trimming took 3 bases from V and 12 from J, leaving 12 bases between them. CDR1 is MNHNS and CDR2 is SASEGT in the germline V gene. The CDR3 is 12 residues long. Here the CDR3 reads CASSDPRVRQFF. DNA for the CDR3: TGTGCCAGCAGTGACCCTAGGGTCCGGCAGTTCTTC.

The chain carries TRBV15 and TRBJ2-1; D ambiguous. Trimming shortened V by 2 bases and J by 6 bases, and 17 bases separated the two germline ends. Per the germline V gene, CDR1 is LNHNV and CDR2 is YYDKDF (reference sequence). This CDR3 spans 16 amino acids. The CDR3 nucleotides read TGTGCCACCAGCAGAAAACACGCTCGGACGATCAATGAGCAGTTCTTC. Residues: CATSRKHARTINEQFF.

This rearrangement joins TRBV4-2 to TRBJ2-1; D gene uncertain. The length of the CDR3 is 14 residues. The germline V gene encodes CDR1 LGHNA and CDR2 YNFKEQ. V lost 0 bases and J lost 5, with 8 bases in between. The CDR3 protein is CASSQDLGNNEQFF. The CDR3 region has the DNA TGTGCCAGCAGCCAAGATCTGGGTAACAATGAGCAGTTCTTC.

This clonotype has a single count. The CDR3 region is CSARDSGLNTEAFF. The CDR3 DNA reads as TGCAGTGCTAGAGATTCAGGGTTGAACACTGAAGCTTTCTTT. This chain uses TRBV20-1 with TRBJ1-1, with D possibly TRBD1 on 5 matching bases. Looked up from germline, CDR1 is DFQATT and CDR2 is SNEGSKA (reference sequence). V was shortened by 0 bases and J by 0 bases, with 8 bases between the two germline ends. This CDR3 has 14 amino acids.